This T cell receptor (beta chain) was found in a study of Graves' ophthalmopathy and Graves' hyperthyroidism. Study-wide results and caveats: Prediction of ophthalmopathy progression reached less than 71% sensitivity and about 72% specificity.

Transcripts of RNA were the source for amplifying TCR beta CDR3 regions. RT-PCR was first run with HTBI primers, then multiplex PCR in a second round. Via MiXCR, TCRdb re-called the multiplex PCR reads, giving one row per CDR3 protein. The sample has 240,000 or so distinct CDR3 sequences, around 42% seen once. CDR1 is WSHSY and CDR2 is SAAADI in the germline V gene. V lost 6 bases and J 0 bases, leaving 12 bases between the germline ends. The CDR3 runs 14 residues. As for this clonotype: Antigen specificity is unknown.

Input material: peripheral blood. J is TRBJ2-7 and V is TRBV10-2; possible D gene TRBD2, 6 bases. The receptor was derived from an adult man with Graves' ophthalmopathy. The DNA for the CDR3 is TGCGCCAGCAGCCCGGGACTGAACTCCTACGAGCAGTACTTC. This encodes CASSPGLNSYEQYF.